This TCR beta chain derives from a study of T cell responses to AZD1222 COVID-19 vaccine. Germline loops: CDR1 LNHNV, CDR2 YYDKDF (reference sequence). Trimming took off 0 bases at V and 0 bases at J, with 11 bases between the two ends. The CDR3 covers 17 residues. Profiling relied on immunoSEQ multiplex PCR, and the TCRdb table lists in-frame clones only, not all of them. Of about 88,000 clones listed, around nine tenths are singletons. On this clone: Its target is not known.

General study results and limits: Sampling that yielded the repertoires occurred only after the peak T cell response. Spike-specific TCR breadth rose after two AZD1222 doses, and depth rose as well. Donors were chiefly white British, with a greater number of females, and clonal diversity was perhaps underestimated. Among AZD1222 vaccinees, only six or seven were seropositive at baseline.

This chain joins TRBV15 and TRBJ1-4; D uncertain. The sequences come from peripheral blood, collected on day 0 of MenACWY control vaccination. The source of this sequence is an adult in good health. Here the CDR3 reads CATSRDLDGATNEKLFF. The CDR3 DNA reads TGTGCCACCAGCAGAGATCTGGACGGTGCAACTAATGAAAAACTGTTTTTT. Looking up the rest from reference TRBV15 and TRBJ1-4 gives the full variable domain: DAMVIQNPRYQVTQFGKPVTLSCSQTLNHNVMYWYQQKSSQAPKLLFHYYDKDFNNEADTPDNFQSRRPNTSFCFLDIRSPGLGDTAMYLCATSRDLDGATNEKLFFGSGTQLSVL.